These T cell receptor beta chains were read from a single sample in a study of blood T cell repertoires in COVID-19. Sequencing was performed with immunoSEQ multiplex PCR; in TCRdb, only in-frame clones are kept and a portion is missing. The table includes more than 20,000 clones, 77% detected once. The sequencing sample was made of peripheral blood. These receptors all come from a man older than 75 with active or convalescent COVID-19. Each CDR3 is given with its conserved first and last residue. A D gene is named only where the DNA matches it firmly. Clone size is shown for a subset of rows, as once, few, many or a class of expanded clone.

D	size	V	J	CDR3	DNA
.	once	TRBV7-2	TRBJ2-1	CASSTTRSAYNEQFF	TGTGCCAGCAGTACTACACGTTCCGCCTACAATGAGCAGTTCTTC
TRBD2	.	TRBV13	TRBJ2-1	CASSLEGVLAGYNEQFF	TGTGCCAGCAGCTTAGAAGGGGTACTAGCGGGCTACAATGAGCAGTTCTTC
.	.	TRBV27	TRBJ2-1	CASSSESYNEQFF	TGTGCCAGCAGTTCAGAATCCTACAATGAGCAGTTCTTC
.	.	TRBV28	TRBJ2-7	CASIGIWSHSYEQYF	TGTGCCAGCATCGGGATCTGGTCCCACTCCTACGAGCAGTACTTC
.	few	TRBV28	TRBJ1-1	CASRRTDLRAFF	TGTGCCAGCAGGAGGACAGACCTTCGAGCTTTCTTT
.	.	TRBV5-6	TRBJ2-3	CASSLSGAYTDTQYF	TGTGCCAGCAGCTTGTCTGGGGCTTACACAGATACGCAGTATTTT
TRBD2	.	TRBV11-2	TRBJ2-1	CASSQGLAGGTNEQFF	TGTGCCAGCAGCCAAGGTCTAGCGGGAGGGACCAATGAGCAGTTCTTC
TRBD2	.	TRBV19	TRBJ2-7	CASSYQRGPYEQYF	TGTGCCAGTAGTTATCAGCGGGGGCCCTACGAGCAGTACTTC
TRBD1	.	TRBV27	TRBJ1-4	CASRNLRTGSYEKLFF	TGTGCCAGCAGAAACCTAAGGACAGGGAGTTATGAAAAACTGTTTTTT
TRBD1	.	TRBV4-1	TRBJ2-5	CASSLDRGRETQYF	TGCGCCAGCAGCCTTGACAGGGGACGGGAGACCCAGTACTTC
TRBD1	.	TRBV11-2	TRBJ2-1	CASRTPGQAKSGQFF	TGTGCCAGCAGAACCCCGGGACAGGCAAAATCGGGGCAGTTCTTC
.	.	TRBV7-2	TRBJ2-7	CASSLQVPPYEQYF	TGTGCCAGCAGCTTACAGGTACCCCCCTACGAGCAGTACTTC
TRBD2	.	TRBV7-2	TRBJ2-2	CASSFRGRSGELFF	TGTGCCAGCAGCTTCCGCGGGAGGTCCGGGGAGCTGTTTTTT
.	.	TRBV5-8	TRBJ1-5	CASSRTDRRGNQPQHF	TGTGCCAGCAGCAGAACTGACAGGAGAGGCAATCAGCCCCAGCATTTT
.	once	TRBV9	TRBJ2-3	CASSVGGVYTDTQYF	TGTGCCAGCAGCGTAGGGGGGGTATACACAGATACGCAGTATTTT
TRBD1	few	TRBV24-1	TRBJ2-1	CATSDDRVNEQFF	TGTGCCACCAGTGACGACAGGGTGAATGAGCAGTTCTTC
TRBD1	.	TRBV9	TRBJ2-7	CASSVAGQETYEQYF	TGTGCCAGCAGCGTAGCGGGACAGGAGACCTACGAGCAGTACTTC
.	once	TRBV7-2	TRBJ2-7	CASSLITGSVSEQYF	TGTGCCAGCAGCTTAATCACAGGGAGTGTATCCGAGCAGTACTTC
.	few	TRBV5-1	TRBJ2-7	CASSLRQDLYEQYF	TGCGCCAGCAGCTTGAGACAGGACCTCTACGAGCAGTACTTC
.	once	TRBV28	TRBJ1-1	CASRPGTVNTEAFF	TGTGCCAGCCGTCCCGGGACTGTGAACACTGAAGCTTTCTTT
TRBD1	few	TRBV4-2	TRBJ2-2	CASSQRGQGVPGELFF	TGTGCCAGCAGCCAGAGGGGGCAGGGCGTACCCGGGGAGCTGTTTTTT
TRBD1	once	TRBV3-1/TRBV3-2	TRBJ1-2	CASSPTPGQGSNYGYTF	TGTGCCAGCAGCCCCACTCCGGGACAGGGATCTAACTATGGCTACACCTTC
.	.	TRBV4-3	TRBJ2-2	CASSQYTNTGELFF	TGCGCCAGCAGCCAATATACGAACACCGGGGAGCTGTTTTTT
.	.	TRBV6-5	TRBJ2-7	CASSYSNSPSSYEQYF	TGTGCCAGCAGTTACTCGAACAGCCCGAGCTCCTACGAGCAGTACTTC
.	.	TRBV19	TRBJ1-1	CASSSYDRRDTEAFF	TGTGCCAGTAGTTCTTACGATCGACGGGACACTGAAGCTTTCTTT
TRBD1	.	TRBV11-2	TRBJ2-3	CASSFSGGSVDTQYF	TGTGCCAGCAGCTTTTCAGGGGGCTCGGTAGATACGCAGTATTTT
.	once	TRBV7-2	TRBJ2-1	CASSLRTGDYNEQFF	TGTGCCAGCAGCTTAAGGACGGGGGACTACAATGAGCAGTTCTTC
.	.	TRBV7-8	TRBJ2-3	CASSLVFAGKVYTQYF	TGTGCCAGCAGCTTAGTATTTGCAGGGAAAGTTTATACGCAGTATTTT